This T cell receptor (beta chain) was profiled in a study of T cells in Graves' hyperthyroidism and ophthalmopathy. Study-level results: From stable hyperthyroidism, ophthalmopathy was set apart by a 13 V-J model. Most thyroid-expanded clonotypes above 0.001 were also found in blood.

Trimming took off 1 base at V and 0 bases at J, with 8 bases between the two ends. Germline V gene sequence: CDR1 SGHRS, CDR2 YFSETQ. There are 15 residues in the CDR3. From RNA transcripts, TCR beta CDR3 regions were amplified. HTBI primers were the set used in a first-round RT-PCR of the TCR CDR3. TCRdb re-analysed the multiplex PCR reads in MiXCR, keeping a single row per CDR3 protein. The repertoire holds roughly 250,000 distinct CDR3 sequences, with roughly 22% as singletons. Note on this clonotype: The antigen remains undetermined.

The chain combines TRBV5-1 with TRBJ1-5; D gene uncertain. Sequencing was performed on blood. This receptor was taken from a man aged 25-40 years with Graves' ophthalmopathy. CDR3 coding DNA: TGCGCCAGCAGCTTGAGTGGGTTTAGCAATCAGCCCCAGCATTTT. It yields the protein CASSLSGFSNQPQHF.